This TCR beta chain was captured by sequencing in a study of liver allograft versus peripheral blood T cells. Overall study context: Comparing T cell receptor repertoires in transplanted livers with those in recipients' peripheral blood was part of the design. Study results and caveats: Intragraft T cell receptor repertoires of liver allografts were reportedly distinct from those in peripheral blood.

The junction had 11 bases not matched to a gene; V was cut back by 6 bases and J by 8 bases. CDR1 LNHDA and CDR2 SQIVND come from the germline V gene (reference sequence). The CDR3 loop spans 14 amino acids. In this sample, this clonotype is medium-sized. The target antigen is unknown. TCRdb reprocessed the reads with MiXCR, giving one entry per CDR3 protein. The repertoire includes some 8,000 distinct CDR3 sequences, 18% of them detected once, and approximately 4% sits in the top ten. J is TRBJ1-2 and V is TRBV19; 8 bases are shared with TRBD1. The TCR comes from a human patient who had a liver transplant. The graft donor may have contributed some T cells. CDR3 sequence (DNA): TGTGCCAGTAGCCCGACAGGGGCGGTAGAAGGCTACACCTTC. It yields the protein CASSPTGAVEGYTF.